This TCR beta chain was documented in a study of blood T cell repertoires in COVID-19. Turning to the study itself: The analysed material was cDNA or gDNA that came from T cells, B-cell-depleted T cells, or PBMCs.

Trimming took off 5 bases at V and 5 bases at J, with 6 bases between the two ends. The CDR3 loop spans 11 amino acids. The germline V gene has CDR1 SEHNR and CDR2 FQNEAQ (reference sequence). In its sample, this clone was seen a few times. As handled by the study authors: The assay estimated nucleated cells by amplifying reference gene primers. Produced via immunoSEQ multiplex PCR; TCRdb's table is partial and in-frame only. V, J and clone size reflect that table, while D and trimming were determined from the DNA. The sample has some 100,000 clones; roughly 89% are singletons. Sequenced material: peripheral blood. The receptor was isolated from a man in his 70s with acute or convalescent COVID-19. V is TRBV7-9 and J is TRBJ2-5; D ambiguous. The CDR3 DNA is TGTGCCAGCAGCCCCCTTGAGACCCAGTACTTC. Amino acids: CASSPLETQYF.